Listed here are 13 T cell receptor beta chains from one sample, sequenced in a study of tumor-infiltrating lymphocytes in primary liver carcinoma. Making TCR beta cDNA involved roughly 0.55 ug total RNA and a constant-region primer. Sequencing libraries for TCR beta derived from three nested multiplex PCR rounds that used slightly modified ARM-PCR. Running 9 to 11 cycles apiece, the first two PCR rounds relied on TRBV1-TRBV30 forward primers together with a C-beta reverse primer. One entry per CDR3 protein, called by TCRdb with MiXCR from the multiplex PCR reads. The sample has about 300,000 distinct CDR3 sequences, around three fifths seen once. Germline DNA was extracted too, while blood RNA derived from unsorted whole blood. Sequenced input: peripheral blood. These receptors all come from a man in his forties or fifties with primary liver carcinoma and hepatitis B virus infection.

CDR3 amino acids: CAWSASGSRELFF. For the CDR3, the DNA is TGTGCCTGGAGTGCCAGCGGGAGCCGGGAGCTGTTTTTT. V usage is TRBV30 and J usage is TRBJ2-2; 8 bases fit TRBD2. The germline V gene encodes CDR1 GTSNPN and CDR2 SVGIG (reference sequence). This CDR3 region has 13 residues. V gave up 1 base and J gave up 9 bases; unmatched junction bases: 4.

As concerns this clonotype: Possible read error: a much larger clone is one base away. No conserved phenylalanine or tryptophan is present at the end of the CDR3, so a read error is the likely explanation. V and J are TRBV5-5 and TRBJ2-7; D may correspond to TRBD1 or TRBD2 (5 bases each). V lost 5 bases, J lost 0 bases, and 12 bases lay in between. Germline V lookup: CDR1 SGHKS, CDR2 YYEKEE (reference sequence). The CDR3 has 14 residues. The CDR3 loop is CASSRQRNSYEQYS. The CDR3 DNA is TGTGCCAGCAGTAGACAGCGGAACTCCTACGAGCAGTACTCC.

Note on this clonotype: A much bigger clone sits one base away, suggesting this may be a read error. V gene TRBV12-3 or TRBV12-4 combines with J gene TRBJ2-6; 7 bases are a match to TRBD2. V was pared by 10 bases and J by 3 bases, with 9 bases of the junction left unmatched. The CDR3 covers 15 residues. The CDR3 DNA reads TGTGCCAACCACAAACGGGGGGATGGGGCCAACGTCCTGACTTTC. Translating it yields CANHKRGDGANVLTF.

This chain uses TRBV6-1 with TRBJ2-5, with D perhaps matching TRBD2 (6 bases). Trimming left V 6 bases short and J 4 bases short, with 12 bases between. The CDR3 runs 13 residues. Germline V gene data show CDR1 as MNHNS and CDR2 as SASEGT. CDR3 nucleotide sequence: TGTGCCAGCAGCCGAAACGGGGGAGAGACCCAGTACTTC. Translated: CASSRNGGETQYF.

With regard to this clonotype: The CDR3 does not close with the conserved phenylalanine or tryptophan, likely indicating a read error. The J gene is TRBJ2-2, the V gene TRBV5-4; unclear D gene. The germline V gene encodes CDR1 SGHNT and CDR2 YYREEE (reference sequence). Between the trimmed V and J ends, which lost 4 bases and 2 bases, there was a span of 6 bases. This CDR3 has 13 amino acids. CDR3 protein: CASSLKNTGELFL. As DNA, the CDR3 is TGTGCCAGCAGCCTAAAAAACACCGGGGAGCTGTTTCTT.

Concerning this clonotype itself: A read error may produce the germline difference seen at one junction end. The chain is built from TRBV11-2 and TRBJ2-6; 8 bases fit TRBD1. Germline V gene data show CDR1 as SGHAT and CDR2 as FQNNGV. The CDR3 has 18 residues. This CDR3 is CASSWGDRISSGANLLTF. In nucleotides, the CDR3 is TGTGCCAGCAGCTGGGGGGACAGGATTAGCTCTGGGGCCAACCTCCTGACTTTC.

As regards this clonotype: A much larger clone differs from this one at a single base, so this may be a read error. The V and J genes are TRBV6-6 and TRBJ2-1; D uncertain. Germline values: CDR1 MNHNY, CDR2 SVGAGI (reference sequence). This CDR3 is built from 14 residues. Here the CDR3 DNA reads TGTGGCAGCAGCCCCCCCGTGGAATACAATGAGCAGTTCTTC. Translated: CGSSPPVEYNEQFF.

Regarding this clonotype: The CDR3 carries no conserved terminal phenylalanine or tryptophan, so it likely arises from a read error. CDR3 region: CASREGDGYYEQYL. The CDR3, as DNA: TGTGCCAGCCGTGAGGGGGACGGATACTACGAGCAGTACCTC. The rearrangement joins TRBV6-2 or TRBV6-3 to TRBJ2-7, with a tentative D call TRBD1 (6 bases). There are 14 residues in the CDR3. The V gene's germline CDR1 is MNHEY and CDR2 SVGEGT. Trimming stripped 8 bases from V and 3 bases from J, with 17 bases between.

Regarding this clonotype: A read error may be the cause here, since a much bigger clone is one base away. The chain recombines TRBV4-3 with TRBJ2-7; 9 bases align to TRBD1. This CDR3 has 14 residues. Germline CDR1 is LGHNA and CDR2 is YSLEER. CDR3 nucleotide sequence: TGCACCAGCAGCCAAGAGGACAGGGGATACGAGCAGTACTTC. Its translation: CTSSQEDRGYEQYF.

Concerning this clonotype itself: A read error may be the cause here, since a much bigger clone is one base away. This rearrangement joins TRBV6-2 or TRBV6-3 to TRBJ2-1; D gene ambiguous. Germline CDR1 is MNHEY and CDR2 is SVGEGT. The length of the CDR3 is 13 residues. CDR3 DNA: TGTGCCAGCAGTCGTTTCTCCTACAATGAGCAGTCCTTC. This codes for CASSRFSYNEQSF.

About this clonotype itself: A much bigger clone sits one base away, suggesting this may be a read error. The V call is TRBV10-3, the J call TRBJ1-1; D might be TRBD1 (5 bases). The CDR3 sequence is 12 residues long. CDR1 is ENHRY and CDR2 is SYGVKD in the germline V gene. CDR3 bases: TGTGCCATCACTGAGTGGGGGGCTGAAGCTTTCTTT. It yields the protein CAITEWGAEAFF.

In regard to this clonotype: The junction and the germline gene differ at one end; a read error may be behind it. The rearrangement links TRBV24-1 to TRBJ1-5, with TRBD1 identical over 7 bases. The CDR3 runs 16 residues. CDR1 and CDR2 (germline): KGHDR, SFDVKD. The CDR3 sequence: CPTSDPRGGGNQPQHF. CDR3 sequence (DNA): TGTCCCACCAGTGATCCCAGGGGGGGTGGCAATCAGCCCCAGCATTTT.

Worth noting for this clonotype: This CDR3 is missing its conserved last phenylalanine or tryptophan, likely due to a read error. V and J are TRBV6-1 and TRBJ2-1, with D maybe TRBD1 (6 bases). Between the trimmed V and J ends, which lost 3 bases and 7 bases, there was a span of 19 bases. This CDR3 has 16 residues. The germline CDR1 and CDR2 sequences are MNHNS and SASEGT. The CDR3 bases are TGTGCCAGCAGTGACGCGGCGTGGGGGCTGAATAATGAGCAGTTCTCC. This encodes CASSDAAWGLNNEQFS.